Shown below are 27 T cell receptor beta chains from a single sample sequenced in a study of T cells in Graves' hyperthyroidism and ophthalmopathy. Amplified TCR beta CDR3 regions came from RNA transcripts. In the first-round RT-PCR of the TCR CDR3, the HTBI primer set was used. TCRdb reprocessed the multiplex PCR reads with MiXCR, giving one entry per CDR3 protein. The sample consists of fewer than 900,000 distinct CDR3 sequences, about 16% of them appearing once. The specimen sequenced was blood. The receptor source for this set is a man aged 18 to 35 with Graves' hyperthyroidism.

This clonotype occurred many times. In DNA, the CDR3 is TGTGCCTGGGGGTTCGGGACTGTAGAGGAAAAACTGTTTTTT. This gives the protein CAWGFGTVEEKLFF. V is TRBV30 and J is TRBJ1-4; a possible D gene is TRBD1 (5 bases). Germline V CDR1 and CDR2: GTSNPN, SVGIG (reference sequence). V was clipped by 5 bases and J by 8 bases, with 18 bases between them. The CDR3 extends over 14 amino acids.

V usage is TRBV10-3 and J usage is TRBJ2-1, with D tentatively TRBD2 (6 bases). CDR1 and CDR2 from the germline V gene are ENHRY and SYGVKD. Trimming left V 7 bases short and J 0 bases short, with 13 bases between. This CDR3 has 15 amino acids. Here the CDR3 reads CAITVEGISYNEQFF. CDR3 bases: TGTGCCATCACGGTGGAGGGGATCTCCTACAATGAGCAGTTCTTC.

The chain links TRBV24-1 to TRBJ1-1, with D possibly being TRBD1 (6 bases). V shed 4 bases and J shed 1 base, with 12 bases lying between them. The CDR3 totals 15 residues. Germline values: CDR1 KGHDR, CDR2 SFDVKD. CDR3 bases: TGTGCCACCAGTGAAGGGGGGGCGGGGAACACTGAAGCTTTCTTT. Translated: CATSEGGAGNTEAFF.

This clonotype was counted a few times. The chain joins TRBV19 to TRBJ2-2; TRBD2 matches at 10 bases. V trimming: 8 bases; J trimming: 7 bases; junction bases outside the gene matches: 10. CDR3 length equals 15 residues. Germline V lookup: CDR1 LNHDA, CDR2 SQIVND (reference sequence). As DNA, the CDR3 is TGTGCCAGTCGGCTAGCGGGAGTATTAGGCGGGGAGCTGTTTTTT. Residues: CASRLAGVLGGELFF.

This clonotype was seen repeatedly, ten times or more. This chain joins TRBV27 and TRBJ2-1; 8 nucleotides agree with TRBD2. The ends lost 5 bases at V and 4 bases at J; junction bases unmatched: 7. The CDR3 is 15 residues long. Germline CDR1 reads MNHEY; CDR2 reads SMNVEV (reference sequence). The CDR3 sequence: CASSPMREAYNEQFF. DNA for the CDR3: TGTGCCAGCAGTCCCATGCGGGAGGCATACAATGAGCAGTTCTTC.

The chain couples TRBV20-1 to TRBJ1-1; D is unclear. Germline V gene data show CDR1 as DFQATT and CDR2 as SNEGSKA (reference sequence). V shed 4 bases and J shed 5 bases, with 14 bases lying between them. This CDR3 is 13 amino acids long. In DNA, the CDR3 is TGCAGTGCTATAGAAGGGTATGTGACTGAAGCTTTCTTT. It specifies CSAIEGYVTEAFF.

As for this clonotype: This could be a read error, since a much larger clone is one nucleotide away. The V and J genes are TRBV10-3 and TRBJ2-5, with 8 bases fitting TRBD2. CDR1 and CDR2 (germline): ENHRY, SYGVKD. This CDR3 spans 16 amino acids. The CDR3 DNA sequence: TGTGCCATCAGTGCGGGGGGGGTGAGCTACGAGGAGACCCGGTACTTC. Its translation: CAISAGGVSYEETRYF.

This clonotype came up once. A single base separates this from a much larger clone, so it may be a read error. The V gene is TRBV6-1, the J gene TRBJ1-1, with D uncertain. Per the germline V gene, CDR1 is MNHNS and CDR2 is SASEGT. The CDR3 is 14 residues long. The CDR3 DNA reads TGTGGCACAATGGGGTTCCTGACGAACACTGGAGCTTTCTTT. This gives the protein CGTMGFLTNTGAFF.

This clonotype came up many times. The CDR3 is CASSPLAGGTGELFF. The DNA of the CDR3 is TGTGCCAGCTCACCATTAGCGGGAGGCACCGGGGAGCTGTTTTTT. J is TRBJ2-2 and V is TRBV18; 10 bases map to TRBD2. CDR3 length: 15 residues. Trimming cost V 2 bases and J 4 bases; bases outside gene matches: 1. The germline CDR1 and CDR2 sequences are KGHSH and LQKENI.

This chain connects TRBV7-2 to TRBJ2-3; D is ambiguous. This CDR3 is built from 15 residues. CDR1 and CDR2 from the germline V gene are SGHTA and FQGNSA. V gave up 3 bases and J gave up 1 base, with 11 bases separating them. The CDR3 here is CASSFDRSGTDTQYF. The CDR3 nucleotides read TGTGCCAGCAGCTTTGACCGATCAGGCACAGATACGCAGTATTTT.

CDR3 in DNA: TGTGCCAGCAGTGTCCGAGCGGAGTCCTACGAGCAGTACTTC. It yields the protein CASSVRAESYEQYF. This rearrangement joins TRBV2 to TRBJ2-7; D possibly corresponds to TRBD2 (5 bases). The germline V and J ends were trimmed by 4 bases and 1 base, with 11 bases remaining between them. From germline, CDR1 is SNHLY and CDR2 FYNNEI. There are 14 residues in the CDR3.

V gene TRBV30 combines with J gene TRBJ2-7, with 11 nucleotides matching TRBD2. CDR3 length: 14 residues. V dropped 2 bases and J dropped 6; count of bases not matched to a gene: 6. Looked up from germline, CDR1 is GTSNPN and CDR2 is SVGIG (reference sequence). This CDR3 reads CAWSLAGGLAEQYF. The DNA of the CDR3 is TGTGCCTGGAGTTTAGCGGGAGGGCTGGCCGAGCAGTACTTC.

The chain combines TRBV2 with TRBJ2-2; 8 nucleotides agree with TRBD1. The germline CDR1 and CDR2 sequences are SNHLY and FYNNEI. Trimming at V came to 7 bases and at J to 6 bases, leaving 10 bases not matched to a gene. The CDR3 covers 15 residues. The CDR3 spells CASKGRTGRSGELFF. The CDR3 DNA is TGTGCCAGCAAGGGAAGGACAGGGAGATCCGGGGAGCTGTTTTTT. Full variable domain (remainder filled in from reference TRBV2 and TRBJ2-2): EPEVTQTPSHQVTQMGQEVILRCVPISNHLYFYWYRQILGQKVEFLVSFYNNEISEKSEIFDDQFSVERPDGSNFTLKIRSTKLEDSAMYFCASKGRTGRSGELFFGEGSRLTVL.

This clonotype was seen ten or more times. The chain combines TRBV25-1 with TRBJ2-7; 8 nucleotides line up with TRBD1. The J segment lost 2 bases and the V segment lost 2 bases, leaving 8 bases of the junction unmatched. Germline V gene data show CDR1 as MGHDK and CDR2 as SYGVNS. The CDR3 is 16 amino acids. CDR3 amino acids: CASSERNDRGTYEQYF. The DNA for the CDR3 is TGTGCCAGCAGTGAACGGAACGACAGGGGAACCTACGAGCAGTACTTC.

Concerning this clonotype: A read error is possible here, since a much larger clone lies one base away. The chain uses TRBV6-2 or TRBV6-3 and TRBJ2-1, with TRBD1 as a possible D gene (7 bases). Germline V gene data show CDR1 as MNHEY and CDR2 as SVGEGT. CDR3 length: 14 residues. V dropped 5 bases and J dropped 8 bases, with 16 bases sitting between them. For the CDR3, the DNA is TGTGCCAGCAGTCACGTGCAGGGGGAGGATGAGCAGTTCTTC. Protein product: CASSHVQGEDEQFF.

This clonotype was counted ten times or more. This sequence joins TRBV28 and TRBJ2-3; D is unclear. CDR1 is MDHEN and CDR2 is SYDVKM in the germline V gene. Trimming removed 2 bases from V and 0 bases from J, with 3 bases in between. CDR3 length: 13 amino acids. The CDR3 sequence is CASSLQSTDTQYF. The CDR3 DNA reads TGTGCCAGCAGTTTACAGAGCACAGATACGCAGTATTTT.

The V gene is TRBV13, the J gene TRBJ1-4; D unresolved. Germline V lookup: CDR1 PRHDT, CDR2 FYEKMQ (reference sequence). This CDR3 is built from 15 residues. V was shortened by 5 bases and J by 0 bases, with 10 bases between the two germline ends. The CDR3 DNA sequence: TGTGCCAGCAGCGACCACAGTGCAACTAATGAAAAACTGTTTTTT. Translated, it gives CASSDHSATNEKLFF.

The gene calls are TRBV7-9 and TRBJ1-2, with D possibly matching TRBD1 (6 bases). The CDR3 sequence is 14 residues long. Germline-derived CDR1 and CDR2 are SEHNR and FQNEAQ (reference sequence). Trimming took off 5 bases at V and 3 bases at J, with 13 bases between the two ends. This CDR3 is CASSPQGLDYGYTF. The CDR3 nucleotides are TGTGCCAGCAGCCCACAGGGTTTGGACTATGGCTACACCTTC.

The rearrangement links TRBV4-3 to TRBJ1-5; D gene uncertain. CDR1 LGHNA and CDR2 YSLEER come from the germline V gene. V shed 1 base and J shed 1 base, with 11 bases lying between them. This CDR3 contains 16 residues. CDR3 sequence: CASSQVAGNSNQPQHF. The CDR3 nucleotides read TGCGCCAGCAGCCAAGTGGCAGGCAACAGCAATCAGCCCCAGCATTTT.

As concerns this clonotype: One end of the junction varies from germline; a read error may be responsible. The chain is built from TRBV28 and TRBJ2-1; D is undetermined. The CDR3 totals 12 residues. Germline V lookup: CDR1 MDHEN, CDR2 SYDVKM. In DNA form, the CDR3 reads TGTGCCAGCAATCGGCGCACCAATGACCAGTTCTTC. Encoded protein: CASNRRTNDQFF.

The rearrangement links TRBV5-1 to TRBJ1-4; 8 bases line up with TRBD1. This CDR3 region has 14 residues. Germline V lookup: CDR1 SGHRS, CDR2 YFSETQ. Trimming cost V 0 bases and J 7 bases; bases outside gene matches: 2. The CDR3 coding sequence is TGCGCCAGCAGCTTGGAAGGGACAGGTGAAAAACTGTTTTTT. This encodes CASSLEGTGEKLFF.

This clonotype came up many times. The CDR3 protein is CSAARVGSPLHF. The CDR3 nucleotides read TGCAGTGCTGCCCGAGTAGGTTCACCCCTCCACTTT. The chain recombines TRBV20-1 with TRBJ1-6; D call uncertain. The CDR3 contains 12 residues. Trimming took off 5 bases at V and 9 bases at J, with 11 bases between the two ends. Germline assignment: CDR1 DFQATT and CDR2 SNEGSKA (reference sequence).

This clonotype showed up many times. V gene TRBV2 combines with J gene TRBJ1-4, with unresolved D. The CDR3 runs 14 residues. V lost 8 bases to trimming and J lost 5 bases, with 15 bases between them. Germline V gene data show CDR1 as SNHLY and CDR2 as FYNNEI. CDR3 nucleotide sequence: TGTGCCAGCGACCTGGGTAGCAGAAATGAAAAACTGTTTTTT. It codes for CASDLGSRNEKLFF.

This clonotype was seen many times. The J gene is TRBJ1-6, the V gene TRBV2, with D possibly being TRBD1 (6 bases). V lost 7 bases, J lost 10 bases, and 20 bases lay in between. The germline V gene has CDR1 SNHLY and CDR2 FYNNEI. This CDR3 spans 15 amino acids. CDR3 sequence: CASKDIRAGDSPLHF. The CDR3 DNA is TGTGCCAGCAAGGATATCAGGGCAGGGGACTCACCCCTCCACTTT.

This clonotype was observed a few times. The CDR3 bases are TGCAGCGTCCGGATGGGGCCCTACGAGCAGTACTTC. Amino acid sequence: CSVRMGPYEQYF. The V gene is TRBV29-1, the J gene TRBJ2-7, with D maybe TRBD1 (5 bases). Germline CDR1 reads SQVTM; CDR2 reads ANQGSEA. V was pared by 6 bases and J by 2 bases, with 11 bases between. This CDR3 comprises 12 residues.

In DNA, the CDR3 is TGCGCCAGCAGCCAACTAAATCTCGGGTTTTCGGAAGATACGCAGTATTTT. This encodes CASSQLNLGFSEDTQYF. The chain links TRBV4-1 to TRBJ2-3; D ambiguous. CDR1 is MGHRA, CDR2 YSYEKL, per germline. The V end was cut by 2 bases, the J end by 5 bases, with 20 bases between. The CDR3 is made up of 17 amino acids.

The table lists this clonotype with a few counts. The rearrangement joins TRBV10-3 to TRBJ2-7, with 9 bases aligning to TRBD2. The V gene end was trimmed by 10 bases and the J gene end by 6 bases; junction bases not matched to a gene: 10. This CDR3 contains 13 residues. CDR1 is ENHRY and CDR2 is SYGVKD in the germline V gene. CDR3 sequence: CATSGTSSGEQYF. CDR3 DNA: TGTGCCACCTCCGGGACTAGCAGCGGCGAGCAGTACTTC.